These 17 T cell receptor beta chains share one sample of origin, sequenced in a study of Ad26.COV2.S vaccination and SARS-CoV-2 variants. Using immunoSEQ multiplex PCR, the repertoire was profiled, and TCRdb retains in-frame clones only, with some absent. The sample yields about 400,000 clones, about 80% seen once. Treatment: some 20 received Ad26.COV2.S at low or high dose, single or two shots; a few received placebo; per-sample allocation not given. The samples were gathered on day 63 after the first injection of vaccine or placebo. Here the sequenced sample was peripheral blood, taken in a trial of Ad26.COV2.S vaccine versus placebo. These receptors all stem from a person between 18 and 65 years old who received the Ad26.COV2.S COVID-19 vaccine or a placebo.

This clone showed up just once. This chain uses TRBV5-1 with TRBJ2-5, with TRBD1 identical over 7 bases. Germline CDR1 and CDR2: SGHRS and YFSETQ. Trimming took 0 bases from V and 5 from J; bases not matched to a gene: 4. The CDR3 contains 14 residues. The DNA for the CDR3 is TGCGCCAGCAGCTTGGGGACAGGATGGGAGACCCAGTACTTC. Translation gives CASSLGTGWETQYF.

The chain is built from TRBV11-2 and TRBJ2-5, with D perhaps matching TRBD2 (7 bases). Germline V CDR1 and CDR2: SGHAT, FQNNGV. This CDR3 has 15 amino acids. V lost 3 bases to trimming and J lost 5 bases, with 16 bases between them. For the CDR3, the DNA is TGTGCCAGCAGCTTCACGCGGGGGCCTGGGGAGACCCAGTACTTC. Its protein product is CASSFTRGPGETQYF.

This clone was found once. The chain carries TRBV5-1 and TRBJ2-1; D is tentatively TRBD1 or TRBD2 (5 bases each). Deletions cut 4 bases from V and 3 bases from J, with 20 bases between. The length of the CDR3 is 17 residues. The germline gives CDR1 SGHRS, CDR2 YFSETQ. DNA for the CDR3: TGCGCCAGCAGCGAGAACCCCGGGACGGTCGTCTACAATGAGCAGTTCTTC. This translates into CASSENPGTVVYNEQFF.

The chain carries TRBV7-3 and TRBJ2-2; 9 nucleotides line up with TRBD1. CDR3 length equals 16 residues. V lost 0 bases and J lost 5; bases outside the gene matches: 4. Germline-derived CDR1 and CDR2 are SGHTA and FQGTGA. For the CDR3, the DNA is TGTGCCAGCAGCTTAACGAGGGGGACAGGGACCGGGGAGCTGTTTTTT. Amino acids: CASSLTRGTGTGELFF.

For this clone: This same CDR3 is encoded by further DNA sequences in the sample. CDR3 loop: CASNGLGGVGDEQFF. The CDR3, as DNA: TGTGCCAGCAACGGACTCGGGGGGGTGGGGGATGAGCAGTTCTTC. The rearrangement uses TRBV2 and TRBJ2-1, with 8 bases matching TRBD2. Losses at the gene ends were 7 bases for V and 8 bases for J; bases not matched to a gene: 13. The CDR3 spans 15 residues. Germline lookup yields CDR1 SNHLY and CDR2 FYNNEI.

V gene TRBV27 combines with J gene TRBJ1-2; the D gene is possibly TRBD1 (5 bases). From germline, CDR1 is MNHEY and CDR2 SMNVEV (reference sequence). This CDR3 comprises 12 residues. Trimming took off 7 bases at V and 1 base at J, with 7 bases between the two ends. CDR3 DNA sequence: TGTGCCAGCACAGGGTTTAACTATGGCTACACCTTC. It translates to CASTGFNYGYTF.

The CDR3 DNA reads as TGTGCCAGCAGCCAAAAAAAGGAGACCCAGTACTTC. Translating gives CASSQKKETQYF. The chain uses TRBV3-1 (or the pseudogene TRBV3-2) and TRBJ2-5; no clear D. The germline CDR1 and CDR2 sequences are LGHDT and YNNKEL (reference sequence). The CDR3 is 12 amino acids. The V and J ends lost 2 bases and 5 bases respectively, with 6 bases between them.

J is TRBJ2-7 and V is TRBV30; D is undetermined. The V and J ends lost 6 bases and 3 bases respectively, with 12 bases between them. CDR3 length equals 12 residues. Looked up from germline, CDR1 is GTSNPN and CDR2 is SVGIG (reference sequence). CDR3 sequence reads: CACGSELYEQYF. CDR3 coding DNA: TGTGCCTGTGGGTCCGAGCTCTACGAGCAGTACTTC.

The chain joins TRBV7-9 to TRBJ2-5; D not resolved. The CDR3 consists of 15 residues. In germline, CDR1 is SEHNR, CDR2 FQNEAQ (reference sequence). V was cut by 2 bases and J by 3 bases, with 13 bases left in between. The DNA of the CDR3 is TGTGCCAGCAGCTTAAGTGCGGCGATCAAAGAGACCCAGTACTTC. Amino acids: CASSLSAAIKETQYF.

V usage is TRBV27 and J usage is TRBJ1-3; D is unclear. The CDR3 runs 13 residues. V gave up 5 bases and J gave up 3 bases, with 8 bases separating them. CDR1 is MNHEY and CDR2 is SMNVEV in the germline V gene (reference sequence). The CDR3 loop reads CASSLTIGNTIYF. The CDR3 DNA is TGTGCCAGCAGTCTGACAATTGGAAACACCATATATTTT.

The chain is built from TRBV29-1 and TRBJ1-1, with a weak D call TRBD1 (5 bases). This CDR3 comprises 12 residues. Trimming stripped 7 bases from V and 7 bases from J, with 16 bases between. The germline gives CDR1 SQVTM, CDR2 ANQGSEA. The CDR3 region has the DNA TGCAGCGCGTCGACGGGGGGAGGTGAAGCTTTCTTT. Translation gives CSASTGGGEAFF.

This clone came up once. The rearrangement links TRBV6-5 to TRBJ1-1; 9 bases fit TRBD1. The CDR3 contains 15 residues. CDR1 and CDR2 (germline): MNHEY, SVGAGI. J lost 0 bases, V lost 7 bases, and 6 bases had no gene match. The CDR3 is CASTPYRGLNTEAFF. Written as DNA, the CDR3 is TGTGCCAGCACCCCTTACAGGGGGCTGAACACTGAAGCTTTCTTT.

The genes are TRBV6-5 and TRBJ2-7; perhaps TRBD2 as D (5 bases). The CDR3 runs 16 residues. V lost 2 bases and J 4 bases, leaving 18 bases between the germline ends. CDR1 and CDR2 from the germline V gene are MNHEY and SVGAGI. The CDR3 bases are TGTGCCAGCAGTTACGCCCCCCTGGGTACGGGGTACGAGCAGTACTTC. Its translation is CASSYAPLGTGYEQYF.

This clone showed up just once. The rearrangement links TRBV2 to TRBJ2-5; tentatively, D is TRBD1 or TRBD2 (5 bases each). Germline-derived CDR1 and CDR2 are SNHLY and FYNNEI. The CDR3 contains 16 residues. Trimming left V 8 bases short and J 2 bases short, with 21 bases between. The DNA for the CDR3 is TGTGCCAGCCAATCCGGGACCCCCGAACCTCAAGAGACCCAGTACTTC. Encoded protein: CASQSGTPEPQETQYF.

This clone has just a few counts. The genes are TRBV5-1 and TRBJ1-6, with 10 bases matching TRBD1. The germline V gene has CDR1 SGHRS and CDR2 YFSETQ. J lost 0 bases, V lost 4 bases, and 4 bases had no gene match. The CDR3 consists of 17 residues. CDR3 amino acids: CASSRQGARSYNSPLHF. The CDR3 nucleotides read TGCGCCAGCAGCCGACAGGGGGCTCGCTCCTATAATTCACCCCTCCACTTT.

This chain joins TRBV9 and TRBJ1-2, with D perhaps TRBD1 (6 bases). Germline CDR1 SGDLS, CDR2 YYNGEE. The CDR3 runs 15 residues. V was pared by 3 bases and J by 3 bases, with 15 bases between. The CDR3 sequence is CASSGRGQGHYGYTF. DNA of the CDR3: TGTGCCAGCAGCGGTCGAGGGCAGGGGCACTATGGCTACACCTTC.

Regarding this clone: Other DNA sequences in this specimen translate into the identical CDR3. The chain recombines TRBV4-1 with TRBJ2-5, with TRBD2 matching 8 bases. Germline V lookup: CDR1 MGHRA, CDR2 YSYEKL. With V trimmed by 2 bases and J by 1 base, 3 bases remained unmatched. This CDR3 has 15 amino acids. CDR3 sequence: CASSQLAGIQETQYF. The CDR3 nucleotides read TGCGCCAGCAGCCAACTAGCGGGTATCCAAGAGACCCAGTACTTC.